Sequencing of this T cell receptor (beta chain) was carried out in a study of control samples from healthy donors and cancer patients. Germline-derived CDR1 and CDR2 are MNHEY and SMNVEV (reference sequence). V lost 5 bases and J 7 bases, leaving 14 bases between the germline ends. There are 14 residues in the CDR3. This clone was detected once. The assay was immunoSEQ multiplex PCR, and TCRdb's table has in-frame clones only and misses some. The sample yields about 140,000 clones, roughly 94% seen once. The sequence came from a man in his forties or fifties in good health. The sequencing sample was made of blood. The chain employs TRBV27 and TRBJ1-4; D possibly corresponds to TRBD1 (5 bases). The DNA of the CDR3 is TGTGCCAGCAGTCCCGGGGCCTGGGGTGAAAAACTGTTTTTT. Protein product: CASSPGAWGEKLFF.